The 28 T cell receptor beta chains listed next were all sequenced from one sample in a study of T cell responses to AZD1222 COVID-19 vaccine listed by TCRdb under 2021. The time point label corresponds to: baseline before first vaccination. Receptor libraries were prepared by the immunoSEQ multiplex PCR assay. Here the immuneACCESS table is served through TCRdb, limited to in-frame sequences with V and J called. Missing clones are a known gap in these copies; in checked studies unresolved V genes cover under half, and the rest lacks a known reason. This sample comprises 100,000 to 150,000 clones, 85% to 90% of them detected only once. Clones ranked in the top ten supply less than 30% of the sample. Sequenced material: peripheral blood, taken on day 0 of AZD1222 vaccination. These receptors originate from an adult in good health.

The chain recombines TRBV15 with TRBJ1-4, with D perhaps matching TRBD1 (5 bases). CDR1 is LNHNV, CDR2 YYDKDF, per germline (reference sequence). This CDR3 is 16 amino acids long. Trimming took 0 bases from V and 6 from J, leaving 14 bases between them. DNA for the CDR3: TGTGCCACCAGCAGAGAGTCGGGGGGAGGGTATGAAAAACTGTTTTTT. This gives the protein CATSRESGGGYEKLFF. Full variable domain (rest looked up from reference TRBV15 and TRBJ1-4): DAMVIQNPRYQVTQFGKPVTLSCSQTLNHNVMYWYQQKSSQAPKLLFHYYDKDFNNEADTPDNFQSRRPNTSFCFLDIRSPGLGDTAMYLCATSRESGGGYEKLFFGSGTQLSVL.

The CDR3 loop reads CATSAGRDRGRVGYGYTF. CDR3 DNA: TGTGCCACCAGTGCCGGTAGGGACAGGGGGCGCGTAGGCTATGGCTACACCTTC. V is TRBV24-1 and J is TRBJ1-2; TRBD1 aligns across 12 bases. V lost 5 bases, J lost 4 bases, and 13 bases stayed unmatched. CDR1 and CDR2 (germline): KGHDR, SFDVKD. CDR3 size: 18 residues.

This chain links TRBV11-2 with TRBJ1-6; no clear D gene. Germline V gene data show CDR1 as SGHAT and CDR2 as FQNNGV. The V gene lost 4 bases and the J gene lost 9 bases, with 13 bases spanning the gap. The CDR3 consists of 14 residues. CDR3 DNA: TGTGCCAGCAGCTGGAGCCTCGGTACTTCACCCCTCCACTTT. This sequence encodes CASSWSLGTSPLHF.

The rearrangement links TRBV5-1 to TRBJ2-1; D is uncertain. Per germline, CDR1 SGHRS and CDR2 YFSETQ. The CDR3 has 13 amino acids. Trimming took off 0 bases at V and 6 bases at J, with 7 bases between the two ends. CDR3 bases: TGCGCCAGCAGCTTGGGGTGGGGCAATGAGCAGTTCTTC. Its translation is CASSLGWGNEQFF.

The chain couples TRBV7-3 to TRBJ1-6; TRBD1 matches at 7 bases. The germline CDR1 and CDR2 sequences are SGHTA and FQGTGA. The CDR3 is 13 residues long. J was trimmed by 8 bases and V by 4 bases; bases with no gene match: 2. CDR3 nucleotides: TGTGCCAGCAGCTACACAGGGGATTCACCCCTCCACTTT. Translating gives CASSYTGDSPLHF.

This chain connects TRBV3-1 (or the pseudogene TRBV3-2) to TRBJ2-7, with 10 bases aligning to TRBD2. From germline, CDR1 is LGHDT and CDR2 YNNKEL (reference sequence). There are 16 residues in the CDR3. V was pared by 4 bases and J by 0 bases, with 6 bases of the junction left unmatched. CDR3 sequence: CASSPLQRGGSYEQYF. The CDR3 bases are TGTGCCAGCAGCCCGCTACAGCGGGGGGGCTCCTACGAGCAGTACTTC.

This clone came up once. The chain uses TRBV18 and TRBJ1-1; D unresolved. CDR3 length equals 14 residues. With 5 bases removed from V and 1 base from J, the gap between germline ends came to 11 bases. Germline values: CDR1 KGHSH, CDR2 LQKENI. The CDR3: CASSNSNTNTEAFF. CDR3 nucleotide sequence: TGTGCCAGCTCAAACTCAAACACGAACACTGAAGCTTTCTTT. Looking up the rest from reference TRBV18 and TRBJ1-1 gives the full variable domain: NAGVMQNPRHLVRRRGQEARLRCSPMKGHSHVYWYRQLPEEGLKFMVYLQKENIIDESGMPKERFSAEFPKEGPSILRIQQVVRGDSAAYFCASSNSNTNTEAFFGQGTRLTVV.

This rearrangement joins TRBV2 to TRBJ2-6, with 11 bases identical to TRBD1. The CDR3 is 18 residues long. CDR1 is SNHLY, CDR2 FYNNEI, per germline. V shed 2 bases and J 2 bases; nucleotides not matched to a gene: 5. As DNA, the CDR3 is TGTGCCAGCAGTGAAACGCGGGGACAGGGGGCTGGGGCCAACGTCCTGACTTTC. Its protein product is CASSETRGQGAGANVLTF. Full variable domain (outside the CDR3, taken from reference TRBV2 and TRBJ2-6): EPEVTQTPSHQVTQMGQEVILRCVPISNHLYFYWYRQILGQKVEFLVSFYNNEISEKSEIFDDQFSVERPDGSNFTLKIRSTKLEDSAMYFCASSETRGQGAGANVLTFGAGSRLTVL.

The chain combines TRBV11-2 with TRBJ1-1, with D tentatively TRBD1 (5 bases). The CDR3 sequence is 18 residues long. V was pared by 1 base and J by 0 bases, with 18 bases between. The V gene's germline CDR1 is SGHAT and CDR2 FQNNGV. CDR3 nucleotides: TGTGCCAGCAGCTTAGGTTCCGGGGGTCTAAAAATGAACACTGAAGCTTTCTTT. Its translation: CASSLGSGGLKMNTEAFF.

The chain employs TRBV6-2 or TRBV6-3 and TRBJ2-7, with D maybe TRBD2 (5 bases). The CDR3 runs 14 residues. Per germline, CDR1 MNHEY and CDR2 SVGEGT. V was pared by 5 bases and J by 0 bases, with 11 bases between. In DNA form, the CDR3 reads TGTGCCAGCAGTAACCCAGGACTCTCCTACGAGCAGTACTTC. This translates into CASSNPGLSYEQYF.

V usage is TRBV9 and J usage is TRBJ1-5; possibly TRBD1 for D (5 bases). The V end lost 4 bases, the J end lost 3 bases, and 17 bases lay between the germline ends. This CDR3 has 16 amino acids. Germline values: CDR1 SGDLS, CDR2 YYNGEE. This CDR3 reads CASSPGSGALNQPQHF. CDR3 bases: TGTGCCAGCAGCCCCGGGAGTGGGGCTCTCAATCAGCCCCAGCATTTT.

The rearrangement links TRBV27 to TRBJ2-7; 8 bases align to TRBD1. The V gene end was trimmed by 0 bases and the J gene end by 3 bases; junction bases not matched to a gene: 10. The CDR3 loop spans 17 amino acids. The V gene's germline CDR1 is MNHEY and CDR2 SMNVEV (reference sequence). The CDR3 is CASSLSIGQGRNYEQYF. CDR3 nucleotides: TGTGCCAGCAGTTTATCGATAGGACAGGGTAGGAACTACGAGCAGTACTTC.

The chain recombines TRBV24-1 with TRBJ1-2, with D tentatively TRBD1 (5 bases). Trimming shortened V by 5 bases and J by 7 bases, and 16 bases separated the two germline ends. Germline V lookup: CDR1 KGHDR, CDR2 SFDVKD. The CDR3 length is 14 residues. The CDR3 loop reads CATSGGATVSGYTF. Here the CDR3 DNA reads TGTGCCACCAGTGGAGGGGCGACGGTTTCTGGCTACACCTTC.

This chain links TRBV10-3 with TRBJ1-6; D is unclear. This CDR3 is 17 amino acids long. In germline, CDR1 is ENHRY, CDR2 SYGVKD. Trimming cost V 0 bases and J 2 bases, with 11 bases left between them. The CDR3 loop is CAISESKLDAYNSPLHF. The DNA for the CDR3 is TGTGCCATCAGTGAGTCGAAGCTGGACGCCTATAATTCACCCCTCCACTTT.

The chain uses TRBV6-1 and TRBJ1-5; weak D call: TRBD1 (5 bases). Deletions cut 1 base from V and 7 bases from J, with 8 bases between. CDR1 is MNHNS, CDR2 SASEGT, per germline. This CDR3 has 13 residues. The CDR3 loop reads CASSEGQIQPQHF. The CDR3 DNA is TGTGCCAGCAGTGAAGGACAGATCCAGCCCCAGCATTTT.

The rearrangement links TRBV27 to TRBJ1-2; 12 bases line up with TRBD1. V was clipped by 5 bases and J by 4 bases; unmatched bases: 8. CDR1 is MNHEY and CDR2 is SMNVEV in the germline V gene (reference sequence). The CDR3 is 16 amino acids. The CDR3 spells CASSVRDRGLIYGYTF. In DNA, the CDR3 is TGTGCCAGCAGTGTCCGGGACAGGGGGCTTATCTATGGCTACACCTTC.

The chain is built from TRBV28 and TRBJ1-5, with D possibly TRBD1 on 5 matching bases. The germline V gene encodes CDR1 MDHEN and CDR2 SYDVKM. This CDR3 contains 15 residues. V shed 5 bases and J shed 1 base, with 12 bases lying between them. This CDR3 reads CASSLQGGSNQPQHF. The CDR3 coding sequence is TGTGCCAGCAGTCTCCAGGGAGGGAGCAATCAGCCCCAGCATTTT.

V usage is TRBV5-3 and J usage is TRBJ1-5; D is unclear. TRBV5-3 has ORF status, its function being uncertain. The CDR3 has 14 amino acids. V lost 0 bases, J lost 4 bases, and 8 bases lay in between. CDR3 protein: CARSLAAVNQPQHF. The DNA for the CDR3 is TGTGCCAGAAGCTTGGCGGCAGTTAATCAGCCCCAGCATTTT.

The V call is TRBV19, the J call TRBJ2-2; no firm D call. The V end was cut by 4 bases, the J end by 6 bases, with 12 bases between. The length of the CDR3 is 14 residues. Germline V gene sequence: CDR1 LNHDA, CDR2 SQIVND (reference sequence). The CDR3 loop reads CASSTNRASGELFF. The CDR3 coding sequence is TGTGCCAGTAGTACCAACCGGGCCTCCGGGGAGCTGTTTTTT.

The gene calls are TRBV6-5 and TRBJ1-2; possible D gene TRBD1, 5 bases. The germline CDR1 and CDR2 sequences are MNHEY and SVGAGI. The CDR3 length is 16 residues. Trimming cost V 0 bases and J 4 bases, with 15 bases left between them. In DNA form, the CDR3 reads TGTGCCAGCAGTTACTCGTTTCAGGGCCAAGGCTATGGCTACACCTTC. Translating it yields CASSYSFQGQGYGYTF.

The CDR3 is CAWSVRRGRQGYTF. CDR3 coding DNA: TGTGCCTGGAGTGTACGGAGGGGGCGTCAAGGCTACACCTTC. The rearrangement uses TRBV30 and TRBJ1-2, with 7 bases aligning to TRBD1. The germline V gene has CDR1 GTSNPN and CDR2 SVGIG (reference sequence). J lost 8 bases, V lost 0 bases, and 9 bases had no gene match. There are 14 residues in the CDR3.

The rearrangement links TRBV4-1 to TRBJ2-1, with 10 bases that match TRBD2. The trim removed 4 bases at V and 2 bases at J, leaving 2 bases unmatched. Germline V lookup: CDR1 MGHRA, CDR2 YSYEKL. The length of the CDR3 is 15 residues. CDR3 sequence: CASSLAGGPYNEQFF. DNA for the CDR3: TGCGCCAGCAGCCTAGCGGGAGGACCCTACAATGAGCAGTTCTTC.

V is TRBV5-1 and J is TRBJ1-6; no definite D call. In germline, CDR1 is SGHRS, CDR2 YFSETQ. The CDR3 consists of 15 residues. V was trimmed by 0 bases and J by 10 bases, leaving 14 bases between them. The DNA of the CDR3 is TGCGCCAGCAGCTTGGTGGCAGGTTCATACTCACCCCTCCACTTT. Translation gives CASSLVAGSYSPLHF.

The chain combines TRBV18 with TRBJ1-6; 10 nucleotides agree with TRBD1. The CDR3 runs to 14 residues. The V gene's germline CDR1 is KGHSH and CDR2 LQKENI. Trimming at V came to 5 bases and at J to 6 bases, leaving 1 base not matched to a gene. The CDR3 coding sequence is TGTGCCAGCTCATGGACAGGGGGTAATTCACCCCTCCACTTT. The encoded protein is CASSWTGGNSPLHF.

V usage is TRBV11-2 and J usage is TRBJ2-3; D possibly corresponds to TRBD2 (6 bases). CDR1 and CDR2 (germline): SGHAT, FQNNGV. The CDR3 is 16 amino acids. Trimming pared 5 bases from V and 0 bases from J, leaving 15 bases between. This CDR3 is CASSPVGGESTDTQYF. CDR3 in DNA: TGTGCCAGCAGCCCGGTGGGGGGAGAAAGCACAGATACGCAGTATTTT.

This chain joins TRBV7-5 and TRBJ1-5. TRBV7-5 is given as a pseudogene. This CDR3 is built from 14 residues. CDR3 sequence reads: CVRSPSHPNQPQHF. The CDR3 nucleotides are TGTGTCAGAAGCCCGTCCCACCCGAATCAGCCCCAGCATTTT.

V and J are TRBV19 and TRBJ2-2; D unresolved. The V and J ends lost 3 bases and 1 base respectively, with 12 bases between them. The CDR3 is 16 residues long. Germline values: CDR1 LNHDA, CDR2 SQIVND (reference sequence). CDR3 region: CASSILGLLNTGELFF. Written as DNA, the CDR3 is TGTGCCAGTAGTATTCTCGGGTTACTGAACACCGGGGAGCTGTTTTTT.

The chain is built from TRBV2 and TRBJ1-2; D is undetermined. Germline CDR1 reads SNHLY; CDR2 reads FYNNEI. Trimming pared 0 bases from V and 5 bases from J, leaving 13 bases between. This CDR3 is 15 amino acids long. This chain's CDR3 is CASSEARSIRYGYTF. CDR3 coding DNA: TGTGCCAGCAGTGAAGCAAGAAGCATTCGATATGGCTACACCTTC.